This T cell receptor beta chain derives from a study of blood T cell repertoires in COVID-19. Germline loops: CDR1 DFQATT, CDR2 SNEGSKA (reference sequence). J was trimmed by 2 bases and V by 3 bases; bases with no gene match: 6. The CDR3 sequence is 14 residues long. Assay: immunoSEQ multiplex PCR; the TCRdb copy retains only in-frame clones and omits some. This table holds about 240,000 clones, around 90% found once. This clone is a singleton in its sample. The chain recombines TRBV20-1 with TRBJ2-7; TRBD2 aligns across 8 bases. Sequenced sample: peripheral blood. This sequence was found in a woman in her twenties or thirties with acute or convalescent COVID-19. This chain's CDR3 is CSASASGPAYEQYF. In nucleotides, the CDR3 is TGCAGTGCTAGTGCTAGCGGGCCAGCCTACGAGCAGTACTTC.